The present entry profiles one T cell receptor (beta chain) with its context. Germline CDR1 reads SGHRS; CDR2 reads YFSETQ. Trimming left V 5 bases short and J 5 bases short, with 13 bases between. This CDR3 comprises 14 residues. This entry is derived from a study of OX40 agonist ivuxolimab in advanced cancers. This table comes from immunoSEQ multiplex PCR, and its TCRdb copy is limited to in-frame clones, with some not included. In the table there are fewer than 65,000 clones, approximately 79% of which are singletons. J is TRBJ2-2 and V is TRBV5-1; D perhaps matches TRBD1 (5 bases). This sample comprised CD4+ or CD8+ T cells sorted from blood, obtained in a trial of the OX40 agonist ivuxolimab. The TCR originated in an adult with an advanced solid tumor such as melanoma, head and neck, liver or kidney cancer. The DNA for the CDR3 is TGCGCCAGCAGTCGAACAGGAGATACCGGGGAGCTGTTTTTT. Translation: CASSRTGDTGELFF.